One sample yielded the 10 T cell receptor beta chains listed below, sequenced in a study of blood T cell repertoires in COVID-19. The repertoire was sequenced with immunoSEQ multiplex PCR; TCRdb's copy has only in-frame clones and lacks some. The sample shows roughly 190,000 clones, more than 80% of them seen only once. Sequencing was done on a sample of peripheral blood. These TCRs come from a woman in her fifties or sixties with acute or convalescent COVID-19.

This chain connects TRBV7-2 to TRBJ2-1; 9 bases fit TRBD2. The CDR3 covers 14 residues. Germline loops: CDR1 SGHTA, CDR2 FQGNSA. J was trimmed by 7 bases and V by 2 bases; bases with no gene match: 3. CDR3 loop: CASSLQSGRNEQFF. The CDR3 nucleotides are TGTGCCAGCAGCTTACAAAGCGGGAGGAATGAGCAGTTCTTC.

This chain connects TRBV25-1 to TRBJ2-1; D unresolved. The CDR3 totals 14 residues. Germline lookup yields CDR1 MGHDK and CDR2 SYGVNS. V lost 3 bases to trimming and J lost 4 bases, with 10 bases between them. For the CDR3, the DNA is TGTGCCAGCAGTGACAGCCGACTTTACAATGAGCAGTTCTTC. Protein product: CASSDSRLYNEQFF.

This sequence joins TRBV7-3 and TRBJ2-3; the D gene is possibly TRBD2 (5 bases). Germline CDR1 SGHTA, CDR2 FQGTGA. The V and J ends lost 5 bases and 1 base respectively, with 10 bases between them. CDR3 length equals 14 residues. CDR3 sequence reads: CASSPQEGTDTQYF. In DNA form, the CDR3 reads TGTGCCAGCAGCCCCCAGGAGGGCACAGATACGCAGTATTTT. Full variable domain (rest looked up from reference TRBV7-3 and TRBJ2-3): GAGVSQTPSNKVTEKGKYVELRCDPISGHTALYWYRQSLGQGPEFLIYFQGTGAADDSGLPNDRFFAVRPEGSVSTLKIQRTERGDSAVYLCASSPQEGTDTQYFGPGTRLTVL.

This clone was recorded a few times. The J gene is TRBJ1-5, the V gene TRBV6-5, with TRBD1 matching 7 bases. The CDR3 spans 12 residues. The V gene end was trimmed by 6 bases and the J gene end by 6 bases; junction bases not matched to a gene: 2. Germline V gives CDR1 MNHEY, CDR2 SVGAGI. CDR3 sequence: CASSQGVQPQHF. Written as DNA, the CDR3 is TGTGCCAGCAGCCAGGGGGTTCAGCCCCAGCATTTT.

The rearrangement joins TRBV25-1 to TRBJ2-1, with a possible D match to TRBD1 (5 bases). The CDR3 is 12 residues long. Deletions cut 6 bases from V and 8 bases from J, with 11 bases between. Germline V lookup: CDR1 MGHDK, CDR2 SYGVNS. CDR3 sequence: CASSSLGDEQFF. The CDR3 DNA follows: TGTGCCAGCAGCTCATTAGGGGATGAGCAGTTCTTC.

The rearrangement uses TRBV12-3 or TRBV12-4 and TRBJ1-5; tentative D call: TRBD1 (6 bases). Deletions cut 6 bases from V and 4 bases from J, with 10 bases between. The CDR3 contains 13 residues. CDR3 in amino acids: CASSGQPNQPQHF. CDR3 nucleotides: TGTGCCAGCAGCGGACAGCCAAATCAGCCCCAGCATTTT.

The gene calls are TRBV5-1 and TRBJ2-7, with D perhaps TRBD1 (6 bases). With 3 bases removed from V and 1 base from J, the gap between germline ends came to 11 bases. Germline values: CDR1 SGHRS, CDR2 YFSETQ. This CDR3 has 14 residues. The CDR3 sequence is CASSYGTQSYEQYF. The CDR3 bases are TGCGCCAGCAGCTACGGGACACAGTCCTACGAGCAGTACTTC.

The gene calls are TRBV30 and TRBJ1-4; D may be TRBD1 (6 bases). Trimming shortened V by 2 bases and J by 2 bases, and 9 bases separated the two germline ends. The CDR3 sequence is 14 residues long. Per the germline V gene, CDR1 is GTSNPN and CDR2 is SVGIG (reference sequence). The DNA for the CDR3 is TGTGCCTGGAGTTCTGACAGGACTAATGAAAAACTGTTTTTT. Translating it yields CAWSSDRTNEKLFF.

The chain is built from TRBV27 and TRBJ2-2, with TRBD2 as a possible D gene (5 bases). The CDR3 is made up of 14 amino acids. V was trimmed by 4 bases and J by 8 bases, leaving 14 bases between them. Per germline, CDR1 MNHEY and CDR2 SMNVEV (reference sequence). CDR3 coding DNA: TGTGCCAGCAGTTGGGCTAGCCCGGTAGGGGAGCTGTTTTTT. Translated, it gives CASSWASPVGELFF.

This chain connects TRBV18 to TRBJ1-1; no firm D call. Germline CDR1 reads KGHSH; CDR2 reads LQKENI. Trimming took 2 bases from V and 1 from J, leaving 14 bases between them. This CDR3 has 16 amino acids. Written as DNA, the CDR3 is TGTGCCAGCTCACCATTGACCGTCGGAGGGAACACTGAAGCTTTCTTT. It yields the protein CASSPLTVGGNTEAFF.